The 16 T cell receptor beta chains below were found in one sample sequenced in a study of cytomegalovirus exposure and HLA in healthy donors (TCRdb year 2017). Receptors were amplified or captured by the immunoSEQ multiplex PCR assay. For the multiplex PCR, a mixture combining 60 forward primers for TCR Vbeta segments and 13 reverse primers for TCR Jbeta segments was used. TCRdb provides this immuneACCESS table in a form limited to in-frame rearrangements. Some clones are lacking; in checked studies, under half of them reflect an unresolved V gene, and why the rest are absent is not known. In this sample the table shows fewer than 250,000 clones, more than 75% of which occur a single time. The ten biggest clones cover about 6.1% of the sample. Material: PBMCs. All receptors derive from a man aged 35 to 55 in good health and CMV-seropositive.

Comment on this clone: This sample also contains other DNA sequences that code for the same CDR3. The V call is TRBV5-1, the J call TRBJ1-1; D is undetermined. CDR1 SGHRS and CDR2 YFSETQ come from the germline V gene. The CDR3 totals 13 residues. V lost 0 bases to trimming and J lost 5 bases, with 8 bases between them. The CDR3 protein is CASSLGRGTEAFF. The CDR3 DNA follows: TGCGCCAGCAGCTTGGGACGGGGAACTGAAGCTTTCTTT.

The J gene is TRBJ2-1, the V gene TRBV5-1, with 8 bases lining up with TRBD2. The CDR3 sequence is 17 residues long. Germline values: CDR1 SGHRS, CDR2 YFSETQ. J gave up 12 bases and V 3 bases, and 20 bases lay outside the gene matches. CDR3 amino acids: CASSSGTVGSGARGQFF. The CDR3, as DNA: TGCGCCAGCAGCTCCGGGACGGTGGGTAGCGGGGCCCGCGGGCAGTTCTTC.

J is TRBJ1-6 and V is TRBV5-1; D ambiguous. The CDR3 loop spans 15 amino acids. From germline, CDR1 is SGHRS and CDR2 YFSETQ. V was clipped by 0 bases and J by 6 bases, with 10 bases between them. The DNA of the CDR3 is TGCGCCAGCAGCTTGGTCTCGGGTGTTAATTCACCCCTCCACTTT. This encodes CASSLVSGVNSPLHF.

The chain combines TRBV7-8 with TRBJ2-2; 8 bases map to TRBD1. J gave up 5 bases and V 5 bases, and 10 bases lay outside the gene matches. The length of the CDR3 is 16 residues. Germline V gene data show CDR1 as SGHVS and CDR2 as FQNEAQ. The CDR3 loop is CASSAGQGVYTGELFF. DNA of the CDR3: TGTGCCAGCAGCGCAGGACAGGGAGTTTATACCGGGGAGCTGTTTTTT.

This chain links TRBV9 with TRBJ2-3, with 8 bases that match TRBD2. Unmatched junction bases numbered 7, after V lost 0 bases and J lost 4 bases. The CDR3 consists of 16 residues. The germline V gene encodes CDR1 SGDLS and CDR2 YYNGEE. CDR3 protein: CASSVGRAGVSDTQYF. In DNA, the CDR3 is TGTGCCAGCAGCGTAGGAAGAGCGGGAGTTTCAGATACGCAGTATTTT.

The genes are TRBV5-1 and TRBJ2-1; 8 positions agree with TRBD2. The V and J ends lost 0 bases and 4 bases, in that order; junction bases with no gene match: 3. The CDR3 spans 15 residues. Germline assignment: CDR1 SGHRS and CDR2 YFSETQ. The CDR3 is CASSLVGGRYNEQFF. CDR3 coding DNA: TGCGCCAGCAGCTTGGTTGGCGGGAGGTACAATGAGCAGTTCTTC. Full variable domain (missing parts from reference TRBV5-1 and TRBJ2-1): KAGVTQTPRYLIKTRGQQVTLSCSPISGHRSVSWYQQTPGQGLQFLFEYFSETQRNKGNFPGRFSGRQFSNSRSEMNVSTLELGDSALYLCASSLVGGRYNEQFFGPGTRLTVL.

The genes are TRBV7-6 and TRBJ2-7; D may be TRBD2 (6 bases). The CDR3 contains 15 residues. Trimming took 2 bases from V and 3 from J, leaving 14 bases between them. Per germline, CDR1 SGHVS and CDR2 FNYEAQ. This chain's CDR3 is CASSLFPSANYEQYF. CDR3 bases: TGTGCCAGCAGCTTATTCCCTAGCGCCAACTACGAGCAGTACTTC.

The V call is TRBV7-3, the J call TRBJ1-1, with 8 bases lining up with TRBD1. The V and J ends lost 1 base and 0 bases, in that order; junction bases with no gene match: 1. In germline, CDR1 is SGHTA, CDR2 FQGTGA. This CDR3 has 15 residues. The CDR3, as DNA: TGTGCCAGCAGCTTAAGACAGGGGATGAACACTGAAGCTTTCTTT. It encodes CASSLRQGMNTEAFF.

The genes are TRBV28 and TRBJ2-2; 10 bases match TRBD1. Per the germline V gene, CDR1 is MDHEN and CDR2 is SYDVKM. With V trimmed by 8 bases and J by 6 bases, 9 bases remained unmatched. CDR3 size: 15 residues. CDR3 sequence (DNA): TGTGCCAGCCGGAGACAGGGGGCGTCGTCCGGGGAGCTGTTTTTT. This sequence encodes CASRRQGASSGELFF.

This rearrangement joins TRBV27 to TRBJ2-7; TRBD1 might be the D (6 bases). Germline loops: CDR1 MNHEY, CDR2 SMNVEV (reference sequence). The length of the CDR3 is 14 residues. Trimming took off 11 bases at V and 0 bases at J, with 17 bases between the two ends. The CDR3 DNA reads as TGTGCCGTCCGGGACACTCCACTCTCCTACGAGCAGTACGTC. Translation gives CAVRDTPLSYEQYV.

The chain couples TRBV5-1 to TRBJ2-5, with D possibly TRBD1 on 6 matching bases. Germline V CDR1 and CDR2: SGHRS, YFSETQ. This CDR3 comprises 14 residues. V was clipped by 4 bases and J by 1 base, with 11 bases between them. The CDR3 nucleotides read TGCGCCAGCAGCCCTACAGGGCTCCAAGAGACCCAGTACTTC. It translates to CASSPTGLQETQYF.

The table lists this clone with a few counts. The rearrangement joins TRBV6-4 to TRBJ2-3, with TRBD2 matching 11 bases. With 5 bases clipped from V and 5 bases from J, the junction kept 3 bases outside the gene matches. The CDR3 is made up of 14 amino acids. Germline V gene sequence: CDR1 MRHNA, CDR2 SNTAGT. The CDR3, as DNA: TGTGCCAGCAGTTTAGCGGGAGGGAGAGATACGCAGTATTTT. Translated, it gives CASSLAGGRDTQYF.

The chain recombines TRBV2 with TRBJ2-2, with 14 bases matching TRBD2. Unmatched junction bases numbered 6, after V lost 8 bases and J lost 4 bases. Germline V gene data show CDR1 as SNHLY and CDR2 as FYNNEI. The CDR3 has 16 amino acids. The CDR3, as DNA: TGTGCCAGCTCGGGACTAGCGGGAGAAGCCACCGGGGAGCTGTTTTTT. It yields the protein CASSGLAGEATGELFF.

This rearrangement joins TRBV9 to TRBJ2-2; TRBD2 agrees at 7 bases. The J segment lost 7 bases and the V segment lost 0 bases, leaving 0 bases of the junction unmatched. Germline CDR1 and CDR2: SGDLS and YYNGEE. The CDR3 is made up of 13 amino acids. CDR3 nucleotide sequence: TGTGCCAGCAGCGTAGGGGAGGGCGGGGAGCTGTTTTTT. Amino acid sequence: CASSVGEGGELFF.

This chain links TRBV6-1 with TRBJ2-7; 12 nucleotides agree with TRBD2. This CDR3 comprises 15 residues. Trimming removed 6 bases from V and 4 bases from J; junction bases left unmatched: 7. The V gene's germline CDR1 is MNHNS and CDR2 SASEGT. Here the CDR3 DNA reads TGTGCCAGCAGGGGCCTAGCGGGAGGGCCTTACGAGCAGTACGTC. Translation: CASRGLAGGPYEQYV.

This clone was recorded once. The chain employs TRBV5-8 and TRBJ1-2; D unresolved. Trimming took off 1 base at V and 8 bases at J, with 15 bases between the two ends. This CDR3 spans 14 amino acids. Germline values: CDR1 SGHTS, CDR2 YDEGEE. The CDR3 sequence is CASSLRPGLEGYTF. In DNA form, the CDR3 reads TGTGCCAGCAGCTTGCGACCAGGTTTAGAGGGCTACACCTTC.